This entry lists 17 T cell receptor beta chains sequenced from one sample in a study of cytomegalovirus exposure and HLA in healthy donors. Vbeta (60) and Jbeta (13) primers were used in the PCR. Profiling relied on immunoSEQ multiplex PCR, and the TCRdb table lists in-frame clones only, not all of them. This sample has tens of thousands of clones, with 75% to 85% found just once. Sequences were obtained from PBMCs. All receptors come from a woman in her 40s in good health and CMV-seronegative.

The CDR3 region is CASSPSLSRRTSGYSYEQYF. CDR3 sequence (DNA): TGTGCCAGCAGCCCAAGCCTTAGCCGTCGGACTAGCGGGTACTCCTACGAGCAGTACTTC. This chain links TRBV7-6 with TRBJ2-7, with 11 bases aligning to TRBD2. The CDR3 has 20 residues. V dropped 5 bases and J dropped 0; count of bases not matched to a gene: 18. Germline V gene data show CDR1 as SGHVS and CDR2 as FNYEAQ.

V is TRBV19 and J is TRBJ1-1; D is uncertain. The CDR3 is made up of 12 amino acids. Trimming took off 5 bases at V and 7 bases at J, with 11 bases between the two ends. The germline gives CDR1 LNHDA, CDR2 SQIVND (reference sequence). CDR3 DNA: TGTGCCAGTAGTCGAGTCCCTGGTGAAGCTTTCTTT. Amino acids: CASSRVPGEAFF. Using reference TRBV19 and TRBJ1-1 for the parts outside the CDR3, the full variable domain is DGGITQSPKYLFRKEGQNVTLSCEQNLNHDAMYWYRQDPGQGLRLIYYSQIVNDFQKGDIAEGYSVSREKKESFPLTVTSAQKNPTAFYLCASSRVPGEAFFGQGTRLTVV.

The rearrangement uses TRBV28 and TRBJ1-2, with TRBD1 matching over 8 bases. The CDR3 spans 12 residues. The germline CDR1 and CDR2 sequences are MDHEN and SYDVKM. V lost 7 bases to trimming and J lost 8 bases; unmatched junction nucleotides: 6. The CDR3 sequence is CASTQGAGGYTF. The CDR3 region has the DNA TGTGCCAGCACCCAGGGGGCCGGCGGCTACACCTTC.

The chain is built from TRBV25-1 and TRBJ2-1, with 7 bases fitting TRBD2. This CDR3 is built from 15 residues. Germline loops: CDR1 MGHDK, CDR2 SYGVNS. V gave up 5 bases and J gave up 5 bases; unmatched junction bases: 9. CDR3 nucleotides: TGTGCCAGCAGTAAGTTAAGCGGGGATAACAATGAGCAGTTCTTC. Its translation is CASSKLSGDNNEQFF. Combining the CDR3 with reference TRBV25-1 and TRBJ2-1 gives the whole variable domain EADIYQTPRYLVIGTGKKITLECSQTMGHDKMYWYQQDPGMELHLIHYSYGVNSTEKGDLSSESTVSRIRTEHFPLTLESARPSHTSQYLCASSKLSGDNNEQFFGPGTRLTVL.

V is TRBV6-6 and J is TRBJ2-1; 7 bases agree with TRBD2. J was trimmed by 4 bases and V by 2 bases; bases with no gene match: 2. This CDR3 has 14 residues. The V gene's germline CDR1 is MNHNY and CDR2 SVGAGI (reference sequence). The CDR3 DNA follows: TGTGCCAGCAGTTACGGGCGGGGGTACAATGAGCAGTTCTTC. Translated: CASSYGRGYNEQFF.

V gene TRBV21-1 combines with J gene TRBJ2-3; no DNA check was done on the table's D call, TRBD2. TRBV21-1 counts as a pseudogene. The CDR3 runs 15 residues. The CDR3 reads CASTHGTTGTDTQYF. The CDR3 DNA is TGTGCCAGCACCCACGGGACTACTGGCACAGATACGCAGTATTTT.

The chain has TRBV29-1 and TRBJ2-3; 8 bases match TRBD2. The V gene's germline CDR1 is SQVTM and CDR2 ANQGSEA. Losses at the gene ends were 4 bases for V and 6 bases for J; bases not matched to a gene: 9. CDR3 size: 14 residues. The CDR3 nucleotides are TGCAGCGTTGGGGGTAGGACTAGCCGGGATACGCAGTATTTT. It codes for CSVGGRTSRDTQYF.

The chain is built from TRBV19 and TRBJ1-5, with 9 bases lining up with TRBD1. This CDR3 is 14 amino acids long. V lost 8 bases and J lost 7; bases outside the gene matches: 9. Per the germline V gene, CDR1 is LNHDA and CDR2 is SQIVND (reference sequence). CDR3 sequence: CASSNRGRRQPQHF. In DNA, the CDR3 is TGTGCCAGTTCGAACAGGGGGCGTCGCCAGCCCCAGCATTTT.

The V call is TRBV6-5, the J call TRBJ2-3; D gene uncertain. The CDR3 spans 13 residues. Trimming took off 5 bases at V and 5 bases at J, with 11 bases between the two ends. CDR1 MNHEY and CDR2 SVGAGI come from the germline V gene. The chain's CDR3 is CASSDHEVDTQYF. The CDR3 nucleotides read TGTGCCAGCAGTGACCATGAGGTAGATACGCAGTATTTT.

This chain joins TRBV15 and TRBJ1-5; unclear D gene. The V gene lost 7 bases and the J gene lost 1 base, with 8 bases spanning the gap. The length of the CDR3 is 13 residues. CDR1 and CDR2 from the germline V gene are LNHNV and YYDKDF (reference sequence). CDR3 DNA sequence: TGTGCCACCACCGGGTCGAGCAATCAGCCCCAGCATTTT. Translation: CATTGSSNQPQHF.

The CDR3 region has the DNA TGTGCCAGCAGCTTATCCGGTGAGGTTGAGCAGTTCTTC. This gives the protein CASSLSGEVEQFF. The V and J genes are TRBV7-9 and TRBJ2-1; D ambiguous. V dropped 2 bases and J dropped 9 bases, with 11 bases sitting between them. This CDR3 is built from 13 residues. CDR1 SEHNR and CDR2 FQNEAQ come from the germline V gene (reference sequence).

The sample holds a few counts of this clone. The V call is TRBV7-9, the J call TRBJ1-1, with a tentative D call TRBD1 (6 bases). The CDR3 sequence is 11 residues long. Between the trimmed V and J ends, which lost 3 bases and 9 bases, there was a span of 8 bases. The germline V gene encodes CDR1 SEHNR and CDR2 FQNEAQ (reference sequence). The CDR3 region has the DNA TGTGCCAGCAGCTTGGGGGCCCAAGCTTTCTTT. It codes for CASSLGAQAFF.

DNA of the CDR3: TGTGCCAGCTCACGGCAGCACAGTAATGAAAAACTGTTTTTT. Its protein is CASSRQHSNEKLFF. The J gene is TRBJ1-4, the V gene TRBV18, with no clear D. Looked up from germline, CDR1 is KGHSH and CDR2 is LQKENI. The V gene lost 4 bases and the J gene lost 4 bases, with 10 bases spanning the gap. CDR3 length: 14 amino acids. The full variable domain, completed using reference TRBV18 and TRBJ1-4, is NAGVMQNPRHLVRRRGQEARLRCSPMKGHSHVYWYRQLPEEGLKFMVYLQKENIIDESGMPKERFSAEFPKEGPSILRIQQVVRGDSAAYFCASSRQHSNEKLFFGSGTQLSVL.

The V call is TRBV27, the J call TRBJ2-5; tentative D call: TRBD2 (5 bases). Germline CDR1 reads MNHEY; CDR2 reads SMNVEV (reference sequence). This CDR3 is 16 amino acids long. The germline V and J ends were trimmed by 0 bases and 3 bases, with 14 bases remaining between them. The CDR3 here is CASSLSGGSLEETQYF. The CDR3 nucleotides are TGTGCCAGCAGTTTATCGGGTGGGAGTCTCGAAGAGACCCAGTACTTC.

The gene calls are TRBV4-1 and TRBJ2-1; 7 nucleotides agree with TRBD1. The CDR3 contains 17 residues. Trimming took 1 base from V and 7 from J; bases not matched to a gene: 13. Germline CDR1 MGHRA, CDR2 YSYEKL. The CDR3 region is CASSQAIGGQTINEQFF. The CDR3 nucleotides read TGCGCCAGCAGCCAAGCTATAGGGGGCCAGACAATTAATGAGCAGTTCTTC.

The rearrangement uses TRBV29-1 and TRBJ2-1; D remains ambiguous. The CDR3 runs to 14 residues. CDR1 and CDR2 (germline): SQVTM, ANQGSEA. Trimming pared 6 bases from V and 0 bases from J, leaving 12 bases between. The CDR3 is CSVSLESSYNEQFF. The CDR3 bases are TGCAGCGTATCACTGGAGAGCTCCTACAATGAGCAGTTCTTC.

V is TRBV10-3 and J is TRBJ1-4, with 8 nucleotides matching TRBD1. Germline CDR1 reads ENHRY; CDR2 reads SYGVKD. The CDR3 consists of 17 residues. V shed 5 bases, J shed 4 bases, and the junction held 12 bases outside the gene matches. This chain's CDR3 is CAISPDRATPDNEKLFF. The CDR3 DNA follows: TGTGCCATCAGTCCGGACAGGGCTACGCCCGATAATGAAAAACTGTTTTTT.